The 8 T cell receptor beta chains listed next were all sequenced from one sample in a study of CD8 T cells in ankylosing spondylitis (TCRdb year 2017). Libraries were made using 5' RACE. This sample was sequenced with an Illumina HiSeq 2500. The public reads were quality trimmed at Q25 with fastp and then assembled into clones with MiXCR by TCRdb, keeping productive beta chains. Here each entry gathers all rows of one CDR3 protein and keeps the most common genes and DNA. A total of about 240,000 distinct CDR3 sequences appear in this sample, around 10% of them only once. The ten largest clones take up under 8% of the sample. Sequenced material: blood, either unsorted or a sorted T cell fraction (not recorded which). The origin of the receptors is a male donor with ankylosing spondylitis or in good health (not recorded which).

The chain employs TRBV10-1 and TRBJ2-2; maybe TRBD1 (5 bases). This CDR3 spans 14 amino acids. V was cut by 7 bases and J by 4 bases, with 13 bases left in between. Germline assignment: CDR1 WNHNN and CDR2 SYGVQD (reference sequence). CDR3 nucleotide sequence: TGCGCCAGCACCATAGGACAAGGCACCGGGGAGCTGTTTTTT. Encoded protein: CASTIGQGTGELFF.

This clonotype was seen repeatedly, ten times or more. The genes are TRBV5-1 and TRBJ2-4; D is possibly TRBD1 (5 bases). CDR3 length: 13 amino acids. Germline lookup yields CDR1 SGHRS and CDR2 YFSETQ. Trimming left V 4 bases short and J 8 bases short, with 13 bases between. The chain's CDR3 is CASSPVPRDIQYF. The CDR3 DNA is TGCGCCAGCAGCCCAGTCCCCAGGGACATTCAGTACTTC. The full variable domain, in which reference TRBV5-1 and TRBJ2-4 provide the parts outside the CDR3, is KAGVTQTPRYLIKTRGQQVTLSCSPISGHRSVSWYQQTPGQGLQFLFEYFSETQRNKGNFPGRFSGRQFSNSRSEMNVSTLELGDSALYLCASSPVPRDIQYFGAGTRLSVL.

This clonotype has at least ten counts. V usage is TRBV5-6 and J usage is TRBJ2-7, with D hard to call. The V gene lost 7 bases and the J gene lost 7 bases, with 18 bases spanning the gap. The germline V gene encodes CDR1 SGHDT and CDR2 YYEEEE. The CDR3 extends over 13 amino acids. The CDR3 protein is CASVPWGFREQYF. The DNA for the CDR3 is TGTGCCAGCGTTCCTTGGGGATTCCGGGAGCAGTACTTC.

This clonotype was counted ten times or more. The rearrangement links TRBV29-1 to TRBJ2-5; D call uncertain. The CDR3 contains 13 residues. Trimming cost V 5 bases and J 4 bases, with 14 bases left between them. The germline CDR1 and CDR2 sequences are SQVTM and ANQGSEA. CDR3 protein: CSVTGPNRETQYF. CDR3 DNA sequence: TGCAGCGTTACGGGCCCCAACCGAGAGACCCAGTACTTC.

In this sample, this clonotype turned up many times. The chain links TRBV29-1 to TRBJ2-2; possible D gene TRBD2, 5 bases. V lost 5 bases, J lost 6 bases, and 13 bases lay in between. Germline CDR1 SQVTM, CDR2 ANQGSEA. The CDR3 consists of 13 residues. The CDR3, as DNA: TGCAGCGTTTCGGGGTATGAGGCCGGGGAGCTGTTTTTT. Amino acids: CSVSGYEAGELFF.

This clonotype was observed many times. This sequence joins TRBV20-1 and TRBJ2-2; possibly TRBD2 for D (6 bases). With 3 bases removed from V and 6 bases from J, the gap between germline ends came to 14 bases. Germline V CDR1 and CDR2: DFQATT, SNEGSKA (reference sequence). The CDR3 runs 14 residues. The CDR3 DNA reads as TGCAGTGCTAGGGAAGGGCGGGACTCCGGGGAGCTGTTTTTT. It is translated as CSAREGRDSGELFF.

This clonotype has at least ten counts. The chain joins TRBV4-1 to TRBJ2-1; 11 nucleotides align to TRBD2. The CDR3 runs to 17 residues. CDR1 is MGHRA, CDR2 YSYEKL, per germline. With 5 bases clipped from V and 4 bases from J, the junction kept 10 bases outside the gene matches. The CDR3: CASSEAELAGDYNEQFF. The CDR3 DNA reads TGCGCCAGCAGCGAAGCCGAACTAGCGGGGGATTACAATGAGCAGTTCTTC.

This clonotype was recorded many times. The rearrangement links TRBV4-2 to TRBJ2-2, with D perhaps matching TRBD1 (6 bases). Trimming removed 6 bases at V and 2 bases at J, with 16 bases between. The CDR3 contains 16 residues. From germline, CDR1 is LGHNA and CDR2 YNFKEQ. The CDR3 DNA is TGTGCCAGCAGTGATCCGGGACAAGGCAACACCGGGGAGCTGTTTTTT. It yields the protein CASSDPGQGNTGELFF.